Listed here is a single T cell receptor beta chain. The data were obtained in a study of blood T cells in healthy people across ages. A sample-barcoded 5' primer and a J-beta primer mix were used in a second PCR of about 7 to 11 cycles. MiXCR, applied by TCRdb to the 5' RACE reads, yields one record per CDR3 protein. Of approximately 1.5 million distinct CDR3 sequences in the sample, 35% to 45% are singletons; the top ten hold more than 4%. What was sequenced was blood. The clonotype was recovered from a woman aged 18 to 35 in good health.

CDR3 in DNA: TGTGCCAGCAGTTTAACCCCAGGAGAGCAGTTCTTC. This codes for CASSLTPGEQFF. The rearrangement links TRBV28 to TRBJ2-1; D gene unclear. CDR3 size: 12 residues. In germline, CDR1 is MDHEN, CDR2 SYDVKM. Trimming shortened V by 2 bases and J by 10 bases, and 9 bases separated the two germline ends.